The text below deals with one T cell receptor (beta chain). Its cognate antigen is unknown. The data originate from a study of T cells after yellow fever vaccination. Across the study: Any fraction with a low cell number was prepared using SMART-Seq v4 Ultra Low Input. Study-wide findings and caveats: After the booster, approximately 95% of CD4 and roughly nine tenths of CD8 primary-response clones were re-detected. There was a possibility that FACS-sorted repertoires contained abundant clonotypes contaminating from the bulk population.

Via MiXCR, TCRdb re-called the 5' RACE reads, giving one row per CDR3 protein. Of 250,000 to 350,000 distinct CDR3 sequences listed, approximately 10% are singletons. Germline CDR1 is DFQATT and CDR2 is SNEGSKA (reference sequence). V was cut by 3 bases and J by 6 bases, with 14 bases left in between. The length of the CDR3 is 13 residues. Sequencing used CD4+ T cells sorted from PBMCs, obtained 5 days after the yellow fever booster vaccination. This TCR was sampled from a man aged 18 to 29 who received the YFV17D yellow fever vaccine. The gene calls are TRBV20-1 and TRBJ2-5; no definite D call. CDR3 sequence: CSASRSALKTQYF. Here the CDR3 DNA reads TGCAGTGCTAGTAGGAGCGCCTTAAAGACCCAGTACTTC.